The 14 T cell receptor beta chains below all came from one sample that was sequenced in a study of identical twins. TCRdb itself ran the 5' RACE reads through MiXCR, one entry per CDR3 protein. The sample lists about 500,000 distinct CDR3 sequences, roughly an eighth seen once, with 0.95% to 1% in the top ten. The sample was also reused in another study, on yellow fever vaccine responses in identical twins.

Material: CD4+ T cells sorted from blood. Every receptor here comes from a woman aged 18-30 years in good health.

CDR3 bases: TGTGCCAGTAGTGCCTACCAAGAGACCCAGTACTTC. Translating gives CASSAYQETQYF. The rearrangement uses TRBV19 and TRBJ2-5; D unclear. CDR1 is LNHDA and CDR2 is SQIVND in the germline V gene (reference sequence). The CDR3 extends over 12 amino acids. The V end was cut by 5 bases, the J end by 0 bases, with 4 bases between.

The chain carries TRBV10-2 and TRBJ2-7, with no clear D. Germline V gene lookup returns CDR1 WSHSY and CDR2 SAAADI. The CDR3 extends over 14 amino acids. V lost 0 bases to trimming and J lost 0 bases, with 6 bases between them. Written as DNA, the CDR3 is TGCGCCAGCAGTGAGTCTGGAGCCTCCTACGAGCAGTACTTC. This translates into CASSESGASYEQYF.

The J gene is TRBJ2-5, the V gene TRBV4-1; D may be TRBD2 (5 bases). The CDR3 has 17 amino acids. Germline V CDR1 and CDR2: MGHRA, YSYEKL. V lost 3 bases and J lost 4, with 21 bases in between. The CDR3 protein is CASSQTNQLAQAETQYF. CDR3 in DNA: TGCGCCAGCAGCCAGACCAATCAATTAGCGCAGGCAGAGACCCAGTACTTC.

Only one count was recorded for this clonotype. This chain uses TRBV7-2 with TRBJ2-3; TRBD1 matches at 7 bases. The CDR3 has 17 amino acids. Germline V gives CDR1 SGHTA, CDR2 FQGNSA. Trimming removed 5 bases from V and 0 bases from J; junction bases left unmatched: 11. CDR3: CASSMRDSLISTDTQYF. Here the CDR3 DNA reads TGTGCCAGCAGCATGAGGGACAGTCTAATTAGCACAGATACGCAGTATTTT.

This clonotype appeared a few times. The V and J genes are TRBV10-3 and TRBJ1-2; 10 bases are a match to TRBD1. V lost 2 bases and J lost 8; bases outside the gene matches: 8. The CDR3 contains 15 residues. Germline CDR1 reads ENHRY; CDR2 reads SYGVKD. CDR3 nucleotide sequence: TGTGCCATCAGTGAGGACCGGGACAGGGGAGGCGGCTACACCTTC. Amino acids: CAISEDRDRGGGYTF.

The CDR3 sequence: CASSPGAAVPEAFF. The CDR3 nucleotides are TGTGCCAGCTCACCAGGGGCAGCCGTCCCTGAAGCTTTCTTT. The chain has TRBV18 and TRBJ1-1, with D possibly TRBD1 on 5 matching bases. Trimming cost V 2 bases and J 6 bases, with 13 bases left between them. CDR3 length equals 14 residues. CDR1 KGHSH and CDR2 LQKENI come from the germline V gene. The entire variable domain, with the rest obtained from reference TRBV18 and TRBJ1-1, is as follows: NAGVMQNPRHLVRRRGQEARLRCSPMKGHSHVYWYRQLPEEGLKFMVYLQKENIIDESGMPKERFSAEFPKEGPSILRIQQVVRGDSAAYFCASSPGAAVPEAFFGQGTRLTVV.

The chain recombines TRBV3-1 with TRBJ2-7; the D is unclear. CDR1 is LGHDT and CDR2 is YNNKEL in the germline V gene (reference sequence). V gave up 0 bases and J gave up 3 bases, with 12 bases separating them. The CDR3 length is 15 residues. In DNA form, the CDR3 reads TGTGCCAGCAGCCAAGATCGAAAGGGCCTCTACGAGCAGTACTTC. This encodes CASSQDRKGLYEQYF.

This clonotype showed up just a few times. This chain connects TRBV5-1 to TRBJ2-5; 12 bases fit TRBD2. This CDR3 region has 16 residues. Trimming cost V 5 bases and J 3 bases; bases outside gene matches: 8. Germline CDR1 and CDR2: SGHRS and YFSETQ. The CDR3 is CASSPGTSGYKETQYF. CDR3 DNA: TGCGCCAGCAGTCCCGGGACTAGCGGGTATAAAGAGACCCAGTACTTC.

This rearrangement joins TRBV18 to TRBJ2-3, with TRBD1 matching over 7 bases. In germline, CDR1 is KGHSH, CDR2 LQKENI. Losses at the gene ends were 3 bases for V and 6 bases for J; bases not matched to a gene: 3. The CDR3 is 13 residues long. CDR3: CASSPDRADTQYF. The CDR3 nucleotides read TGTGCCAGCTCACCTGACAGGGCCGATACGCAGTATTTT.

In this sample, this clonotype turned up once. In DNA form, the CDR3 reads TGTGCCAGCAGCTCACCGGGACGGAGCTACAATGAGCAGTTCTTC. This translates into CASSSPGRSYNEQFF. This rearrangement joins TRBV5-4 to TRBJ2-1; the D call may be TRBD1 or TRBD2 (5 bases each). Trimming left V 3 bases short and J 3 bases short, with 13 bases between. The CDR3 is made up of 15 amino acids. Germline V CDR1 and CDR2: SGHNT, YYREEE (reference sequence).

This clonotype was recorded a few times. The chain combines TRBV7-3 with TRBJ2-5; D is uncertain. CDR1 is SGHTA, CDR2 FQGTGA, per germline. V lost 5 bases and J lost 1, with 11 bases in between. CDR3 size: 14 residues. This CDR3 reads CASSQYGSQETQYF. The CDR3 DNA reads TGTGCCAGCAGCCAGTATGGCAGCCAAGAGACCCAGTACTTC.

This sequence joins TRBV11-3 and TRBJ2-1, with D possibly being TRBD2 (6 bases). The CDR3 contains 15 residues. The ends were cut back, 0 bases at V and 5 bases at J, with 11 bases in the middle. CDR1 is SGHNT and CDR2 is YENEEA in the germline V gene. CDR3 in DNA: TGTGCCAGCAGCTTAGATGGGTTAGCGGACAATGAGCAGTTCTTC. It translates to CASSLDGLADNEQFF.

This clonotype has only a few counts. V and J are TRBV4-2 and TRBJ2-1; 11 bases agree with TRBD2. The V segment lost 4 bases and the J segment 5 bases; nucleotides outside the gene matches: 13. The CDR3 sequence is 18 residues long. Germline assignment: CDR1 LGHNA and CDR2 YNFKEQ. CDR3 nucleotides: TGTGCCAGCAGCCTCCCACGGACCGGGACTAGCGGAGACAATGAGCAGTTCTTC. Translated: CASSLPRTGTSGDNEQFF.

This clonotype has more than one count but fewer than ten. This chain connects TRBV4-1 to TRBJ2-2; weak D call: TRBD1 (6 bases). The CDR3 is made up of 16 amino acids. In germline, CDR1 is MGHRA, CDR2 YSYEKL. V was clipped by 1 base and J by 6 bases, with 15 bases between them. The CDR3 loop is CASSQGQGKRAGELFF. In nucleotides, the CDR3 is TGCGCCAGCAGCCAAGGTCAGGGGAAACGCGCCGGGGAGCTGTTTTTT.